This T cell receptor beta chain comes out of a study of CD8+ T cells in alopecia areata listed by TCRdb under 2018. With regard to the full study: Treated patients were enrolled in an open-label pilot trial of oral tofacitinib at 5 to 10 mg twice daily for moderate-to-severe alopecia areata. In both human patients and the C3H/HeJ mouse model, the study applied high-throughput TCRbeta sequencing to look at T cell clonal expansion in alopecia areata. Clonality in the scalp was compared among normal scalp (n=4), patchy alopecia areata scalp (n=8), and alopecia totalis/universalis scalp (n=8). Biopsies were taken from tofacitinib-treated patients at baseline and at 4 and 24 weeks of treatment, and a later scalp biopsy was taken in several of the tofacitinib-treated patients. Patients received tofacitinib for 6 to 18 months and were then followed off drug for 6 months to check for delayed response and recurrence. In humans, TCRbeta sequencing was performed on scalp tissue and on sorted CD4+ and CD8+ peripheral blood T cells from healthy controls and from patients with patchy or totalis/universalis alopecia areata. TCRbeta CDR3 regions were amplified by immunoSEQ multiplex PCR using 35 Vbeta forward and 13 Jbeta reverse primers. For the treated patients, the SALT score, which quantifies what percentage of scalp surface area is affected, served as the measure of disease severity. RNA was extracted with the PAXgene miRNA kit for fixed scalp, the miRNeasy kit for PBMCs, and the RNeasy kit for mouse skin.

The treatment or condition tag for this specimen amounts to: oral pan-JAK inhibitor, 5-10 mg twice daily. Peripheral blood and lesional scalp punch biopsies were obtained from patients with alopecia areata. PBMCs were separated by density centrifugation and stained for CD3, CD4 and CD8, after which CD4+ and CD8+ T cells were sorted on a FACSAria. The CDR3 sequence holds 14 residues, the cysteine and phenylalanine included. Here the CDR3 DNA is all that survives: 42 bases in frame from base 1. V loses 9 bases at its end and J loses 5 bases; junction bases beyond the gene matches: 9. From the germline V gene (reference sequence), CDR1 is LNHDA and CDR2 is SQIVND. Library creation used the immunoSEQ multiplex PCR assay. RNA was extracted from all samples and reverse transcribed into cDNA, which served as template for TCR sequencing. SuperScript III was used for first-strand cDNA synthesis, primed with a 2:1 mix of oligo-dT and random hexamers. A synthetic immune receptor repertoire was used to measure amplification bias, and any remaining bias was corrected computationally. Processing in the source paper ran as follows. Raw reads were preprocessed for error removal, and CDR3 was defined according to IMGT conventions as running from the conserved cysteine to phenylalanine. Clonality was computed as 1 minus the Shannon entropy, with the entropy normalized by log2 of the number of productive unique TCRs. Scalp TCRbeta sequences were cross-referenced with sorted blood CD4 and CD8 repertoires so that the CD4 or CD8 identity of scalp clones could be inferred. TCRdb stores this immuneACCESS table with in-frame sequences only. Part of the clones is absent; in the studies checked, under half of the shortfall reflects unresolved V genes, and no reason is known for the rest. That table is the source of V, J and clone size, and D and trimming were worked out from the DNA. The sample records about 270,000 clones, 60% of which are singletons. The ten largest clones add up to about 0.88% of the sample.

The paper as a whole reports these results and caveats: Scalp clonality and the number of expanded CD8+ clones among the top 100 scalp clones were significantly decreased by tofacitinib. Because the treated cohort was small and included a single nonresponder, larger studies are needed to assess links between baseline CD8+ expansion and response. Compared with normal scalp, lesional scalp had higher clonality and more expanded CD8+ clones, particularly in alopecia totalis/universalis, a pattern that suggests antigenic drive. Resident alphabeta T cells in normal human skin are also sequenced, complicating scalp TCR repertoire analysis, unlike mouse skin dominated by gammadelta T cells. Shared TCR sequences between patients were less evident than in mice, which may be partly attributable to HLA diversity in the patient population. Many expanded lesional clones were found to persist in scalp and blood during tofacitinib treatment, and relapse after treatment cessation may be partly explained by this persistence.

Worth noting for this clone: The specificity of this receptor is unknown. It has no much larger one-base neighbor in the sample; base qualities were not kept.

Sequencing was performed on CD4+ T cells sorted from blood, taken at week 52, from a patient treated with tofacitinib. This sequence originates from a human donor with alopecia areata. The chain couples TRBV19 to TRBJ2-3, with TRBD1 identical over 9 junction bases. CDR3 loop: CASRHRGQGDTQYF. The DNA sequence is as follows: TGTGCCAGCAGACACAGGGGGCAGGGAGATACGCAGTATTTT.